Below are 29 T cell receptor beta chains sequenced from a single sample in a study of blood T cell repertoires in COVID-19. Sequenced by immunoSEQ multiplex PCR; TCRdb stores in-frame clones only, minus some. Of over 150,000 clones detected, approximately 85% appear once; the ten largest clones hold approximately 6.9%. Sequencing used peripheral blood. Receptors were obtained from a man older than 75 with COVID-19, enrolled during active disease.

The chain couples TRBV18 to TRBJ2-5, with D perhaps TRBD2 (5 bases). CDR1 is KGHSH and CDR2 is LQKENI in the germline V gene. The CDR3 has 17 residues. Deletions cut 2 bases from V and 4 bases from J, with 20 bases between. For the CDR3, the DNA is TGTGCCAGCTCACCATCGGGCAGTACCATCGGAGGAGAGACCCAGTACTTC. Protein sequence: CASSPSGSTIGGETQYF.

The rearrangement joins TRBV5-1 to TRBJ1-1; TRBD1 matches 8 bases. The CDR3 has 12 amino acids. The ends lost 6 bases at V and 4 bases at J; junction bases unmatched: 2. CDR1 is SGHRS and CDR2 is YFSETQ in the germline V gene. The CDR3, as DNA: TGCGCCAGCACAGGGGGCAGCACTGAAGCTTTCTTT. This sequence encodes CASTGGSTEAFF.

This rearrangement joins TRBV6-2 or TRBV6-3 to TRBJ1-1, with TRBD1 matching 8 bases. Germline values: CDR1 MNHEY, CDR2 SVGEGT. CDR3 size: 15 residues. V shed 5 bases and J 0 bases; nucleotides not matched to a gene: 5. The CDR3 DNA follows: TGTGCCAGCAGTAAACCGACAGGGGTGAACACTGAAGCTTTCTTT. Amino acid sequence: CASSKPTGVNTEAFF.

The J gene is TRBJ2-7, the V gene TRBV28, with 9 bases that match TRBD1. V gave up 4 bases and J gave up 5 bases; unmatched junction bases: 12. Per the germline V gene, CDR1 is MDHEN and CDR2 is SYDVKM. The length of the CDR3 is 16 residues. Here the CDR3 DNA reads TGTGCCAGCAGTTCGCTCAGCGACAGGGGGTTCCACGAGCAGTACTTC. Protein: CASSSLSDRGFHEQYF. Variable domain in full (rest from reference TRBV28 and TRBJ2-7): DVKVTQSSRYLVKRTGEKVFLECVQDMDHENMFWYRQDPGLGLRLIYFSYDVKMKEKGDIPEGYSVSREKKERFSLILESASTNQTSMYLCASSSLSDRGFHEQYFGPGTRLTVT.

V is TRBV7-2 and J is TRBJ1-1; 7 bases match TRBD1. Germline V CDR1 and CDR2: SGHTA, FQGNSA. The trim removed 5 bases at V and 1 base at J, leaving 4 bases unmatched. CDR3 size: 14 residues. CDR3 nucleotides: TGTGCCAGCAGCCCTGGGACAGCGAACACTGAAGCTTTCTTT. Amino acid sequence: CASSPGTANTEAFF.

The CDR3 coding sequence is TGTGCCAGCAGCCTAGCAGCCAAGGCAGGGGAAGGCTACACCTTC. Residues: CASSLAAKAGEGYTF. The rearrangement links TRBV3-1 (or the pseudogene TRBV3-2) to TRBJ1-2; TRBD1 is a possible D gene (6 bases). Between the trimmed V and J ends, which lost 4 bases and 8 bases, there was a span of 20 bases. This CDR3 comprises 15 residues. In germline, CDR1 is LGHDT, CDR2 YNNKEL (reference sequence).

This chain links TRBV2 with TRBJ2-1, with 10 bases that match TRBD2. CDR1 is SNHLY, CDR2 FYNNEI, per germline. The CDR3 contains 15 residues. Trimming removed 8 bases from V and 9 bases from J; junction bases left unmatched: 13. CDR3 bases: TGTGCCAGCTCCCCACTAGCGGGGCCAGGGGGTGAGCAGTTCTTC. It is translated as CASSPLAGPGGEQFF.

The chain recombines TRBV2 with TRBJ2-6; D is undetermined. The ends were cut back, 4 bases at V and 0 bases at J, with 4 bases in the middle. The germline gives CDR1 SNHLY, CDR2 FYNNEI. The CDR3 contains 14 residues. The CDR3 DNA follows: TGTGCCAGCAGTGTCCTCTCTGGGGCCAACGTCCTGACTTTC. As protein: CASSVLSGANVLTF.

The chain recombines TRBV3-1 (or the pseudogene TRBV3-2) with TRBJ1-3; 7 bases map to TRBD1. This CDR3 contains 16 residues. Per the germline V gene, CDR1 is LGHDT and CDR2 is YNNKEL (reference sequence). V shed 0 bases, J shed 0 bases, and the junction held 2 bases outside the gene matches. CDR3: CASSQDTGDSGNTIYF. Here the CDR3 DNA reads TGTGCCAGCAGCCAAGATACAGGGGACTCTGGAAACACCATATATTTT.

The chain joins TRBV5-1 to TRBJ2-2, with a weak D call TRBD2 (6 bases). Trimming pared 0 bases from V and 8 bases from J, leaving 14 bases between. CDR1 and CDR2 from the germline V gene are SGHRS and YFSETQ. The CDR3 loop spans 15 amino acids. The CDR3 is CASSLEAGRTGELFF. The CDR3 DNA reads as TGCGCCAGCAGCTTGGAGGCAGGGAGGACAGGGGAGCTGTTTTTT. Complete variable domain (other parts from reference TRBV5-1 and TRBJ2-2): KAGVTQTPRYLIKTRGQQVTLSCSPISGHRSVSWYQQTPGQGLQFLFEYFSETQRNKGNFPGRFSGRQFSNSRSEMNVSTLELGDSALYLCASSLEAGRTGELFFGEGSRLTVL.

V and J are TRBV28 and TRBJ2-7; 8 bases align to TRBD2. CDR1 is MDHEN, CDR2 SYDVKM, per germline. Trimming at V came to 5 bases and at J to 3 bases, leaving 6 bases not matched to a gene. The CDR3 is 14 residues long. This CDR3 is CASSPPSGYYEQYF. CDR3 bases: TGTGCCAGCAGTCCACCTAGCGGGTACTACGAGCAGTACTTC.

The V and J genes are TRBV29-1 and TRBJ1-5; no clear D gene. This CDR3 is built from 13 residues. V lost 6 bases to trimming and J lost 4 bases, with 13 bases between them. The germline V gene encodes CDR1 SQVTM and CDR2 ANQGSEA. The CDR3 DNA reads TGCAGCGTAGTACCGGGTCCTAATCAGCCCCAGCATTTT. Translation gives CSVVPGPNQPQHF.

This sequence joins TRBV7-7 and TRBJ2-1, with 8 bases lining up with TRBD1. Germline-derived CDR1 and CDR2 are SSHAT and FNYEAQ (reference sequence). The CDR3 is made up of 16 amino acids. The V and J ends lost 3 bases and 7 bases, in that order; junction bases with no gene match: 11. The CDR3 bases are TGTGCCAGCAGCTTGTCCGTTGGACAGGGTCTTAATGAGCAGTTCTTC. Protein: CASSLSVGQGLNEQFF.

The chain employs TRBV5-4 and TRBJ1-2; possible D gene TRBD1, 5 bases. V lost 0 bases and J 3 bases, leaving 12 bases between the germline ends. The CDR3 sequence is 15 residues long. CDR1 is SGHNT and CDR2 is YYREEE in the germline V gene (reference sequence). The CDR3 protein is CASSLGPRVDYGYTF. The CDR3 DNA reads as TGTGCCAGCAGCTTGGGTCCCAGGGTCGACTATGGCTACACCTTC.

The gene calls are TRBV7-6 and TRBJ2-1; 10 nucleotides line up with TRBD2. CDR1 and CDR2 (germline): SGHVS, FNYEAQ. V shed 7 bases, J shed 0 bases, and the junction held 6 bases outside the gene matches. The CDR3 covers 16 residues. The CDR3: CASTQKRGGSYNEQFF. In DNA, the CDR3 is TGTGCCAGCACCCAGAAGCGGGGGGGCTCCTACAATGAGCAGTTCTTC.

Only one count was recorded for this clone. The genes are TRBV3-1 (or the pseudogene TRBV3-2) and TRBJ2-5; D gene ambiguous. The CDR3 has 13 amino acids. Trimming shortened V by 0 bases and J by 2 bases, and 4 bases separated the two germline ends. Germline CDR1 reads LGHDT; CDR2 reads YNNKEL (reference sequence). The CDR3 protein is CASSQDPQETQYF. The CDR3 DNA reads as TGTGCCAGCAGCCAAGACCCTCAAGAGACCCAGTACTTC.

V usage is TRBV11-2 and J usage is TRBJ1-4; 10 bases fit TRBD1. CDR3 length: 15 amino acids. CDR1 SGHAT and CDR2 FQNNGV come from the germline V gene. With 5 bases clipped from V and 6 bases from J, the junction kept 6 bases outside the gene matches. The CDR3 reads CASSPRTGGDEKLFF. The CDR3 DNA reads TGTGCCAGCAGCCCCCGGACAGGGGGGGATGAAAAACTGTTTTTT.

The sample holds one count of this clone. This chain connects TRBV11-1 to TRBJ1-1; maybe TRBD1 (6 bases). Trimming removed 2 bases at V and 6 bases at J, with 10 bases between. The CDR3 is 13 amino acids. Germline-derived CDR1 and CDR2 are SGHAT and FQDESV (reference sequence). This CDR3 is CASSLPGQAEAFF. The DNA for the CDR3 is TGTGCCAGCAGCTTACCGGGACAAGCTGAAGCTTTCTTT.

This chain connects TRBV11-2 to TRBJ2-5, with 7 bases that match TRBD2. Germline V gene lookup returns CDR1 SGHAT and CDR2 FQNNGV. The trim removed 3 bases at V and 4 bases at J, leaving 11 bases unmatched. The CDR3 sequence is 16 residues long. CDR3 DNA sequence: TGTGCCAGCAGCTTCCCCCGCCCGGCTAGCGGAGAGACCCAGTACTTC. Translated, it gives CASSFPRPASGETQYF. Together with reference TRBV11-2 and TRBJ2-5, the CDR3 gives the full variable domain: EAGVAQSPRYKIIEKRQSVAFWCNPISGHATLYWYQQILGQGPKLLIQFQNNGVVDDSQLPKDRFSAERLKGVDSTLKIQPAKLEDSAVYLCASSFPRPASGETQYFGPGTRLLVL.

This clone was picked up one time. The chain has TRBV5-1 and TRBJ2-7; possibly TRBD2 for D (6 bases). Germline CDR1 is SGHRS and CDR2 is YFSETQ. Trimming removed 5 bases at V and 0 bases at J, with 12 bases between. The CDR3 totals 14 residues. The CDR3 DNA is TGCGCCAGCAGTTGGGACTCCAGCTCCTACGAGCAGTACTTC. This codes for CASSWDSSSYEQYF.

V and J are TRBV2 and TRBJ2-2, with D maybe TRBD2 (6 bases). The CDR3 has 16 residues. The germline CDR1 and CDR2 sequences are SNHLY and FYNNEI. V was clipped by 0 bases and J by 7 bases, with 15 bases between them. CDR3 amino acids: CASSEANRLVSGELFF. The CDR3 nucleotides are TGTGCCAGCAGTGAAGCGAATAGACTAGTGAGCGGGGAGCTGTTTTTT.

The chain joins TRBV5-1 to TRBJ1-2; D might be TRBD1 (6 bases). There are 14 residues in the CDR3. Germline CDR1 reads SGHRS; CDR2 reads YFSETQ. The germline V and J ends were trimmed by 0 bases and 7 bases, with 13 bases remaining between them. CDR3 coding DNA: TGCGCCAGCAGCTTGGGGACAGTTCGAGGTGGCTACACCTTC. Protein: CASSLGTVRGGYTF.

This chain connects TRBV27 to TRBJ1-5; D possibly corresponds to TRBD1 (6 bases). The CDR3 is 14 amino acids. V shed 5 bases and J shed 7 bases, with 15 bases lying between them. Germline V gene data show CDR1 as MNHEY and CDR2 as SMNVEV (reference sequence). CDR3 protein: CASSPREGGQPQHF. The CDR3 region has the DNA TGTGCCAGCAGTCCTAGGGAAGGGGGACAGCCCCAGCATTTT.

Written as DNA, the CDR3 is TGTGCCAGCAACCAACAGGGTGCCAAAAACATTCAGTACTTC. Translation: CASNQQGAKNIQYF. The chain couples TRBV6-5 to TRBJ2-4, with D possibly TRBD1 on 6 matching bases. The ends were cut back, 7 bases at V and 1 base at J, with 11 bases in the middle. CDR1 and CDR2 from the germline V gene are MNHEY and SVGAGI. This CDR3 comprises 14 residues.

V and J are TRBV2 and TRBJ2-1, with 8 bases identical to TRBD2. CDR1 is SNHLY, CDR2 FYNNEI, per germline. Germline trimming cut 5 bases from V and 10 bases from J; bases unmatched to any gene: 13. CDR3 length: 15 amino acids. CDR3 region: CASSPLTGGPGEQFF. The CDR3 bases are TGTGCCAGCAGTCCCCTAACGGGGGGGCCGGGCGAGCAGTTCTTC. The full variable domain, with the rest looked up from reference TRBV2 and TRBJ2-1, is EPEVTQTPSHQVTQMGQEVILRCVPISNHLYFYWYRQILGQKVEFLVSFYNNEISEKSEIFDDQFSVERPDGSNFTLKIRSTKLEDSAMYFCASSPLTGGPGEQFFGPGTRLTVL.

The genes are TRBV5-1 and TRBJ1-5; 9 positions match TRBD1. CDR1 and CDR2 from the germline V gene are SGHRS and YFSETQ. V lost 4 bases and J lost 5; bases outside the gene matches: 13. The CDR3 is 17 residues long. The chain's CDR3 is CASSPLGQGAGDQPQHF. Written as DNA, the CDR3 is TGCGCCAGCAGCCCTCTGGGACAGGGAGCGGGCGATCAGCCCCAGCATTTT.

This chain links TRBV24-1 with TRBJ2-2, with D possibly being TRBD1 (5 bases). Germline CDR1 and CDR2: KGHDR and SFDVKD. The CDR3 length is 15 residues. V lost 6 bases and J lost 1, with 11 bases in between. The CDR3 sequence: CATSNGAMNTGELFF. The CDR3, as DNA: TGTGCCACCAGTAATGGGGCGATGAACACCGGGGAGCTGTTTTTT.

V is TRBV19 and J is TRBJ2-2; 7 nucleotides agree with TRBD1. This CDR3 contains 16 residues. V trimming: 4 bases; J trimming: 5 bases; junction bases outside the gene matches: 10. CDR1 is LNHDA and CDR2 is SQIVND in the germline V gene (reference sequence). For the CDR3, the DNA is TGTGCCAGTAGTACCTCAAGAACAGGGGTTACCGGGGAGCTGTTTTTT. The encoded protein is CASSTSRTGVTGELFF.

In this sample, this clone turned up once. The V and J genes are TRBV6-5 and TRBJ1-4, with 7 bases fitting TRBD1. CDR1 is MNHEY and CDR2 is SVGAGI in the germline V gene. V was clipped by 4 bases and J by 10 bases; unmatched bases: 9. This CDR3 is built from 14 residues. The CDR3 loop reads CASSSDRLLGKLFF. CDR3 sequence (DNA): TGTGCCAGCAGTTCGGACAGGCTACTCGGAAAACTGTTTTTT.